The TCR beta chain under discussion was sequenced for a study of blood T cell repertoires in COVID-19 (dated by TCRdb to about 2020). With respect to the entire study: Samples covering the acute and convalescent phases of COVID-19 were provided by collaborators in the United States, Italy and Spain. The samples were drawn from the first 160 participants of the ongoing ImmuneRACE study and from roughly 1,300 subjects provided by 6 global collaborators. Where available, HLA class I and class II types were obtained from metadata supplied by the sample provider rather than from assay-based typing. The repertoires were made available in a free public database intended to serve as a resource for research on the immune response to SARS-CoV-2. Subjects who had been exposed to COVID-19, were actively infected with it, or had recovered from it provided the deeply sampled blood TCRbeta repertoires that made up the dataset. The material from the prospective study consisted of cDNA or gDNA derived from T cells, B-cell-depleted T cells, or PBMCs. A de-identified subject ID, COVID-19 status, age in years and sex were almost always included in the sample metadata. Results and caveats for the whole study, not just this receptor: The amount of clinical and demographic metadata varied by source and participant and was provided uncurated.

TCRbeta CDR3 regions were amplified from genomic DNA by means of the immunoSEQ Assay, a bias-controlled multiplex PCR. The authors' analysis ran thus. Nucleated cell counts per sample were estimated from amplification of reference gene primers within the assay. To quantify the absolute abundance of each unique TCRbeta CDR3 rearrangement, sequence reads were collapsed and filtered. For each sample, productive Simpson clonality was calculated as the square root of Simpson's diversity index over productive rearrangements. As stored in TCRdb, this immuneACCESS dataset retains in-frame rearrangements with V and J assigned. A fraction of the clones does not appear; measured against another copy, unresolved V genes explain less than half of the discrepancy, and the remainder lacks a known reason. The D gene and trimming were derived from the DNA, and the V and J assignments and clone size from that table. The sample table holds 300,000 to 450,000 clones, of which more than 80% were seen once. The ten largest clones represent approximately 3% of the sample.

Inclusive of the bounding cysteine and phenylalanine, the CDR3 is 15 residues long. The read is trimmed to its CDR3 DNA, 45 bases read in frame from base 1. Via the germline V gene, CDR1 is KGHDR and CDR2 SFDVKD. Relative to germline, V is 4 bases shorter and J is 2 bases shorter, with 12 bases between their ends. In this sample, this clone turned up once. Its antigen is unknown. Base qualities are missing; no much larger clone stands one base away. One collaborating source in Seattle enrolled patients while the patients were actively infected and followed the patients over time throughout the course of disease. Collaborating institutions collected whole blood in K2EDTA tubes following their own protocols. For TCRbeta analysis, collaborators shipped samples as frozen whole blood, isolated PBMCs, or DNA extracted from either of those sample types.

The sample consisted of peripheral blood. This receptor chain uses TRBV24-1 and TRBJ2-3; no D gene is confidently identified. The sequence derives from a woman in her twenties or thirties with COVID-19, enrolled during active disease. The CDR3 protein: CATSEIGQATDTQYF. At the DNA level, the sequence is TGTGCCACCAGTGAAATCGGCCAGGCCACAGATACGCAGTATTTT.